A few counts support the clone carrying this T cell receptor beta chain. Its cognate antigen is unknown. This record comes from a study of T cell repertoires in cytomegalovirus infection. Study as a whole: Indications of both CMV infection and matching HLA type were provided by public TCR beta signatures.

This CDR3 region has 15 residues. The ends lost 4 bases at V and 7 bases at J; junction bases unmatched: 7. Germline CDR1 reads SGHVS; CDR2 reads FNYEAQ. Points from the study as a whole: Cumulative public TCR beta family frequency identified carriers of CMV plus the relevant HLA.

TCRdb reanalysed the reads using MiXCR and keeps one entry per CDR3 protein. The data contain 300,000 to 400,000 distinct CDR3 sequences, over 7.5% of them singletons. The gene calls are TRBV7-6 and TRBJ1-5; 10 bases are a match to TRBD1. This TCR was sampled from a human donor in good health (CMV status not recorded). Some clones in this sample may be carry-over from other donors' samples. Sequencing input: PBMCs. Here the CDR3 DNA reads TGTGCCAGCAGCTCGGGACAGGGGAAAGAACAGCCCCAGCATTTT. It encodes CASSSGQGKEQPQHF.